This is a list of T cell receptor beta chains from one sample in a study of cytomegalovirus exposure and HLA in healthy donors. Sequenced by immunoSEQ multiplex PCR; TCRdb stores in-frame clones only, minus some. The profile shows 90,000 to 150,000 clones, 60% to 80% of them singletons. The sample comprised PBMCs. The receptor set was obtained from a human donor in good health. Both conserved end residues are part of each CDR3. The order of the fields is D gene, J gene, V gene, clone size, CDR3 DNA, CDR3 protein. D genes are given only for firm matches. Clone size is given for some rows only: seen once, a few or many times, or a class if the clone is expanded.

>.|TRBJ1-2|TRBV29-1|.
TGCAGCGTTGATGATAAAGCCTCTTATGGCTACACCTTC
CSVDDKASYGYTF
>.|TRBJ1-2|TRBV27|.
TGTGCCAGCAGTTTAAGTTCAGGGTACTATGGCTACCCCTTC
CASSLSSGYYGYPF
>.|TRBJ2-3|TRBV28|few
TGTGCCAGCAGCTCTGGGACTCCAGATACGCAGTATTTT
CASSSGTPDTQYF
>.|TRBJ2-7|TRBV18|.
TGTGCCAGCTCACCTGGTAAGCGCCCCTACGAGCAGTACTTC
CASSPGKRPYEQYF
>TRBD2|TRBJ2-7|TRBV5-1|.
TGCGCCAGCAGCCCGGGGGGGCGGGATTCCTACGAGCAGTACTTC
CASSPGGRDSYEQYF
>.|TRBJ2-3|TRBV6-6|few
TGTGCCAGCAGCCCCCGAGGGGCGGGAAGGGCAGATACGCAGTATTTT
CASSPRGAGRADTQYF
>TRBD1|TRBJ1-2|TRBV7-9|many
TGTGCCAGCAGCTTAGTCGGACAGGGGATAGATGGCTACACCTTC
CASSLVGQGIDGYTF
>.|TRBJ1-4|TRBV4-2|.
TGTGCCAGCAGCCAACAAAACACAGGAAATAGAAAACTGTTTTTT
CASSQQNTGNRKLFF
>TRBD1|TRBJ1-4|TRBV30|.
TGTGCCTGGAGTATACCGGGACAGGTGTTTTTT
CAWSIPGQVFF
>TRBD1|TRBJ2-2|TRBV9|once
TGTGCCAGCAGCAAGGACAGGTGGGGTGTCACCGGGGAGCTGTTTTTT
CASSKDRWGVTGELFF
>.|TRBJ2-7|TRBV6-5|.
TGTGCCAGCAGAGTTTTGGGGGGTTCCTACGAGCAGTACTTC
CASRVLGGSYEQYF
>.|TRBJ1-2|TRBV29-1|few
TGCAGCGTTGACGTCGAGGTTTACTATGGCTACACCTTC
CSVDVEVYYGYTF
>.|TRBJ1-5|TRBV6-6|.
TGTGCCACAATTGTCACAGGTAATAGCAATCAGCCCCAGCATTTT
CATIVTGNSNQPQHF
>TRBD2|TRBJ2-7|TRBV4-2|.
TGTGCCAGCAGCCAAGACCCAGCGGGGCTAGCGGCCTCCTACGAGCAGTACTTC
CASSQDPAGLAASYEQYF
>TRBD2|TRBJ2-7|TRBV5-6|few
TGTGCCAGCAGCATCTCTAGCGGTCAACACGAGCAGTACTTC
CASSISSGQHEQYF
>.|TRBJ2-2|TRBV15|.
TGTGCCACCCGAGTTGATGCGGGGTACACCGGGGAGCTGTTTTTT
CATRVDAGYTGELFF
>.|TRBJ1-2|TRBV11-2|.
TGTGCCAGCAGCTTCGGTTCCTTCAACTATGGCTACACCTTC
CASSFGSFNYGYTF
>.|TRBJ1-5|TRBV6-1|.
TGTGCCAGCAGTGAGGGGGAGGGAGGTCAGCCCCAGCATTTT
CASSEGEGGQPQHF